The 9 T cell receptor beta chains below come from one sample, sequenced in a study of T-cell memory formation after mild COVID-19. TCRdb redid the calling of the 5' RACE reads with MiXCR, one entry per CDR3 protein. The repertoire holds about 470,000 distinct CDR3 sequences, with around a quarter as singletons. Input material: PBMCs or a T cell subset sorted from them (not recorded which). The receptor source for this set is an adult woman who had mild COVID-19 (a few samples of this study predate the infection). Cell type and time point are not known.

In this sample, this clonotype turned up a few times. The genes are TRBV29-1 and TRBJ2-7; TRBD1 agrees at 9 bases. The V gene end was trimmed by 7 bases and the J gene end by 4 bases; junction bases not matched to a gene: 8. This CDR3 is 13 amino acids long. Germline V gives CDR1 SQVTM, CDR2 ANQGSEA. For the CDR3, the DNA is TGCAGCGCAGGGACAGGGATATCTTACGAGCAGTACTTC. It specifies CSAGTGISYEQYF.

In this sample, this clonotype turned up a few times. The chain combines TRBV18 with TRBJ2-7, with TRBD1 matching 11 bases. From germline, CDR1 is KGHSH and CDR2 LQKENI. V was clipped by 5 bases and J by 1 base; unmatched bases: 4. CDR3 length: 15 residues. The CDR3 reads CASSKGQGDSYEQYF. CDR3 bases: TGTGCCAGCTCAAAGGGACAGGGGGATTCCTACGAGCAGTACTTC.

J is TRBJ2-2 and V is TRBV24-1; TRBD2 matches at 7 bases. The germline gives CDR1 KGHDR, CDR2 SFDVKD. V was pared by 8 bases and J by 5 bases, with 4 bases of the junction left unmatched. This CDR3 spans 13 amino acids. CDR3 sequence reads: CATTAGGTGELFF. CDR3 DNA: TGTGCCACCACCGCCGGGGGGACCGGGGAGCTGTTTTTT.

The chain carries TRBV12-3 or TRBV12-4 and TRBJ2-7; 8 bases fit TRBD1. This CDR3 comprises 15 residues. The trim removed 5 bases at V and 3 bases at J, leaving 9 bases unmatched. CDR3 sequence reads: CASSPPGQAFYEQYF. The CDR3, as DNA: TGTGCCAGCAGTCCGCCGGGACAGGCCTTCTACGAGCAGTACTTC.

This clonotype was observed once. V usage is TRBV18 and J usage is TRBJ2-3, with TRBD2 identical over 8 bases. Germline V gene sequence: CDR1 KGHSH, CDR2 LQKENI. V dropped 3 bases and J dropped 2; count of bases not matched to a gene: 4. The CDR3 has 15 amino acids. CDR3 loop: CASSPIAGNTDTQYF. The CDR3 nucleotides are TGTGCCAGCTCACCCATAGCGGGGAACACAGATACGCAGTATTTT.

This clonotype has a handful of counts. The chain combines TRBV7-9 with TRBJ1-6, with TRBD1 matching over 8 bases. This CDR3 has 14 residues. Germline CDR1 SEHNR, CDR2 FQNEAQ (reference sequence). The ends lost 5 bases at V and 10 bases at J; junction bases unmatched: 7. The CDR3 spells CASSVRGLGSPLHF. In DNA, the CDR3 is TGTGCCAGCAGCGTCAGGGGGCTTGGATCACCCCTCCACTTT. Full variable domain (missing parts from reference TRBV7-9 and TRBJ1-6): DTGVSQNPRHKITKRGQNVTFRCDPISEHNRLYWYRQTLGQGPEFLTYFQNEAQLEKSRLLSDRFSAERPKGSFSTLEIQRTEQGDSAMYLCASSVRGLGSPLHFGNGTRLTVT.

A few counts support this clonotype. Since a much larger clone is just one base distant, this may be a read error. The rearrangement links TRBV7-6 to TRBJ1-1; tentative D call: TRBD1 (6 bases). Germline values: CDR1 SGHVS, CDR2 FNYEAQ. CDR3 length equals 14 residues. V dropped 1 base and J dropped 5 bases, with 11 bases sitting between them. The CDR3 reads CASSLEQGWTEAFF. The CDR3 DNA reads TGTGCCAGCAGCTTAGAGCAGGGGTGGACTGAAGCTTTCTTT.

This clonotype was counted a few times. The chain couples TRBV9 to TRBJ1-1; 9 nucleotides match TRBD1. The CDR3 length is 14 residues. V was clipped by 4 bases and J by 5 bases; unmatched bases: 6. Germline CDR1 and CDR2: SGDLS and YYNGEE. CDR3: CASSHRQGGTEAFF. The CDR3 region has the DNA TGTGCCAGCAGCCATCGACAGGGGGGGACTGAAGCTTTCTTT.

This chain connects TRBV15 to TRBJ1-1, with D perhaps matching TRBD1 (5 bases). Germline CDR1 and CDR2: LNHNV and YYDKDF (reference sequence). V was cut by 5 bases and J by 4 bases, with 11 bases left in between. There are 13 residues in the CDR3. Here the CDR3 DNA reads TGTGCCACCAGCCCCCCGGGGGGCACTGAAGCTTTCTTT. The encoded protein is CATSPPGGTEAFF.